These T cell receptor beta chains were read from a single sample in a study of control samples from healthy donors and cancer patients. Clones were sequenced by immunoSEQ multiplex PCR, and TCRdb holds only the in-frame ones, with some missing. Of some 120,000 clones listed, approximately 94% are singletons. Sequences were obtained from PBMCs. These receptors all stem from a man in his fifties or sixties with head and neck cancer. CDR3s leave out the opening cysteine and the closing phenylalanine or tryptophan.

cdr3_aa: ASSFADNYGYT
v_call: TRBV5-1

cdr3_aa: ASSLGKGARNQPQH
v_call: TRBV6-6

cdr3_aa: ASSMGQLSSTNEKLF
v_call: TRBV19

cdr3_aa: ASSQDRWAWNNIRGYT
v_call: TRBV4-3

cdr3_aa: ASSTRDSYGYT
v_call: TRBV12-3/TRBV12-4

cdr3_aa: ASSYGGVRQETQY
v_call: TRBV6-5

cdr3_aa: ASSRGDSLTDTQY
v_call: TRBV7-9

cdr3_aa: ASSLDSLSEQF
v_call: TRBV7-3

cdr3_aa: ASSDTAKVTQY
v_call: TRBV19

cdr3_aa: ASSPGGLGGYT
v_call: TRBV18

cdr3_aa: ASATGHQETQY
v_call: TRBV18

cdr3_aa: ASSLEGGASTEAF
v_call: TRBV5-1

cdr3_aa: ASSPSYEQY
v_call: TRBV12-3/TRBV12-4

cdr3_aa: ASRLRRVRKLF
v_call: TRBV5-8

cdr3_aa: ASSYYGADQPQH
v_call: TRBV6-2/TRBV6-3

cdr3_aa: ASSSAGGAYNEQF
v_call: TRBV28

cdr3_aa: ARSPGQGDTDTQY
v_call: TRBV5-3

cdr3_aa: ASSGGGTYEQY
v_call: TRBV5-1